This TCR beta chain came from a study of Graves' ophthalmopathy and Graves' hyperthyroidism. Study background: Peripheral blood was gathered at the point of initial diagnosis, before any treatment started. General study results and limits: Among expanded thyroid clonotypes above 0.001 frequency, most also occurred in blood.

The sequenced template was RNA, covering the TCR beta CDR3 region. First-round RT-PCR used HTBI primers; second-round multiplex PCR followed. TCRdb reprocessed the multiplex PCR reads via MiXCR and lists one record per CDR3 protein. The sample has some 380,000 distinct CDR3 sequences, about 16% seen once; the top ten hold roughly 7%. Clinical symptoms, serum thyroxine, TRAb, thyroid ultrasound and orbital computed tomography were relied on for diagnosis. V dropped 2 bases and J dropped 4 bases, with 13 bases sitting between them. The CDR3 totals 14 residues. Germline lookup yields CDR1 SGHRS and CDR2 YFSETQ. This clonotype was seen repeatedly, ten times or more. Its target is unknown.

The sequenced sample consisted of peripheral blood. This clonotype was sampled from a woman under 30 with stable Graves' hyperthyroidism. The chain carries TRBV5-1 and TRBJ2-7; possible D gene TRBD1, 5 bases. CDR3 sequence reads: CASSFGALGYEQYF. The CDR3 region has the DNA TGCGCCAGCAGCTTTGGGGCCTTGGGGTACGAGCAGTACTTC.